The sequence of this T cell receptor beta chain was determined in a study of high-grade serous ovarian cancer treatment subgroups. Study context: Each sample yielded on average about 7,000 unique TCR beta rearrangements from more than 13,000 reads. Study results and limitations: Different patients shared almost no repertoire; same-patient tumors shared about 0.11 to 0.85.

Tumor samples were taken before definitive surgery or chemotherapy. The CDR3 length is 15 residues. V shed 6 bases, J shed 3 bases, and the junction held 5 bases outside the gene matches. The germline V gene encodes CDR1 KGHSH and CDR2 LQKENI. Libraries were prepared by immunoSEQ multiplex PCR; TCRdb keeps only in-frame clonotypes and omits some of them. The data show 19,000 or so clones, roughly four fifths seen once. On this clone itself: The target antigen is unknown.

The source is a human donor with high-grade serous ovarian cancer. This chain links TRBV18 with TRBJ2-7; 13 nucleotides line up with TRBD2. Sequencing was carried out using tumor tissue. This CDR3 is CASSPGTSGVYEQYF. The CDR3 DNA is TGTGCCAGCTCCCCAGGGACTAGCGGGGTCTACGAGCAGTACTTC.